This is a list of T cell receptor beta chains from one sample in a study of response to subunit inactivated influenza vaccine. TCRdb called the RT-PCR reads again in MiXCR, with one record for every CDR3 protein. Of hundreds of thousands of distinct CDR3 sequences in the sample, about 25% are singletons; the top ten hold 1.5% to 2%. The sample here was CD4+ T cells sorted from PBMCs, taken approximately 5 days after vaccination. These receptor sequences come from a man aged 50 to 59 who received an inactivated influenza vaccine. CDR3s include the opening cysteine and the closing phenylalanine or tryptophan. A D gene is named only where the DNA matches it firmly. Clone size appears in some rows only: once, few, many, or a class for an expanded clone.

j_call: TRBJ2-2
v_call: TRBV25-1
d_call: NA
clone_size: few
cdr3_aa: CASSGGTKNTGELFF
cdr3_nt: TGTGCCAGCAGTGGAGGGACAAAAAACACCGGGGAGCTGTTTTTT

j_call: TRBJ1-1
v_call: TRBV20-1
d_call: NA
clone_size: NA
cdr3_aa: CSALGTQNTEALF
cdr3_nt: TGCAGTGCCCTAGGAACACAGAACACTGAAGCTCTCTTT

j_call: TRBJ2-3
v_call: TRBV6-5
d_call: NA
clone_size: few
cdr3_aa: CASSYSTGKTYTDTQYF
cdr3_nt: TGTGCCAGCAGTTACTCCACCGGGAAAACTTACACAGATACGCAGTATTTT

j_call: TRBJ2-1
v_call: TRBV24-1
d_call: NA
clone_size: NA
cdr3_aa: CATSDGGRSNEQFF
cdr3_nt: TGTGCCACCAGTGATGGGGGCAGATCCAATGAGCAGTTCTTC

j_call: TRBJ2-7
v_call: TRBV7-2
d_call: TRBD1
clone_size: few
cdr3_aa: CASSYQTGTGSYEQYF
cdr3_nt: TGTGCCAGCAGCTACCAAACCGGGACAGGCTCCTACGAGCAGTACTTC

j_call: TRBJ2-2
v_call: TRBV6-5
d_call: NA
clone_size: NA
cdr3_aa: CASSYVPGRAGELFF
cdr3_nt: TGTGCCAGCAGTTACGTCCCAGGGCGGGCCGGGGAGCTGTTTTTT

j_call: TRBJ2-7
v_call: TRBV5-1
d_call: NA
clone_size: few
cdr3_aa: CASSLVSGPLEKQYF
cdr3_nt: TGCGCCAGCAGCTTGGTATCTGGACCCCTGGAGAAGCAGTACTTC

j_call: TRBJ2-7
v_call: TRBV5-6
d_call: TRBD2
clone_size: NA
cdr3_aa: CASGLAGIYEQYF
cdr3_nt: TGTGCCAGCGGACTAGCGGGGATCTACGAGCAGTACTTC

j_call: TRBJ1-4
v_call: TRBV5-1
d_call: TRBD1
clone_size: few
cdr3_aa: CASRGTGNEKLFF
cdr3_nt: TGCGCCAGCAGAGGGACAGGCAATGAAAAACTGTTTTTT

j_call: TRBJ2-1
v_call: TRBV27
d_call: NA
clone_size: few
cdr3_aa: CASSLVADNYNEQFF
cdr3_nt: TGTGCCAGCAGTTTGGTGGCAGACAACTACAATGAGCAGTTCTTC

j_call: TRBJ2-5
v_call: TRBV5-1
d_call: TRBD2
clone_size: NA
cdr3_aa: CASSPGGTGETQYF
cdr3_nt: TGCGCCAGCAGCCCCGGGGGGACGGGAGAGACCCAGTACTTC

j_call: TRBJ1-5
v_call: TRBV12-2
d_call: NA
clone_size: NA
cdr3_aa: CASRSCLQVHQPQHF
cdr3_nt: TGTGCAAGTCGTTCCTGTTTACAGGTCCATCAGCCCCAGCATTTT

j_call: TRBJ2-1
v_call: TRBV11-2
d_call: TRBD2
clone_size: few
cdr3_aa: CASQLVLAGYNEQFF
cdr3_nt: TGTGCCAGCCAACTCGTCTTAGCGGGGTACAATGAGCAGTTCTTC

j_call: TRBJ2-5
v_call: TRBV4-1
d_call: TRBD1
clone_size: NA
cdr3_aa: CASSQDLGQGAQTQYF
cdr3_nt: TGCGCCAGCAGCCAAGATCTGGGACAGGGGGCGCAGACCCAGTACTTC

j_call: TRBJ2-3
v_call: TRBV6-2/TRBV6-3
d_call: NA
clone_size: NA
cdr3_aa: CASSAGRPDTQYF
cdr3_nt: TGTGCCAGCAGTGCGGGGAGGCCAGATACGCAGTATTTT

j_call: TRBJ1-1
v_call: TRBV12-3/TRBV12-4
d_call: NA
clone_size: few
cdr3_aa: CASSLTRSGIAFF
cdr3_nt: TGTGCCAGCAGTTTGACCCGCTCGGGGATAGCTTTCTTT

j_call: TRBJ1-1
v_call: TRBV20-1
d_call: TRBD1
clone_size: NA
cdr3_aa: CSAPRQGVNTEAFF
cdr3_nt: TGCAGTGCTCCTCGACAGGGAGTGAACACTGAAGCTTTCTTT

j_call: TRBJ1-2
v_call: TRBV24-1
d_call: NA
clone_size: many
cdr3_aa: CATSDWSGRYGYTF
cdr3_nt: TGTGCCACCAGTGATTGGTCAGGGCGCTATGGCTACACCTTC

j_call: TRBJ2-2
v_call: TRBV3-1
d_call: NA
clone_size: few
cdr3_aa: CASNGGLTNTGELFF
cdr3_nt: TGTGCCAGCAATGGGGGGCTTACGAACACCGGGGAGCTGTTTTTT

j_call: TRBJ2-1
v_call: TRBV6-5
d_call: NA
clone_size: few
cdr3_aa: CASSYQSGGAGAYNEQFF
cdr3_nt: TGTGCCAGCAGTTACCAGAGTGGGGGCGCGGGGGCCTACAATGAGCAGTTCTTC

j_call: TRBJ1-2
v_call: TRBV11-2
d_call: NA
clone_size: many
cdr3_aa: CASSPRGPNYGYTF
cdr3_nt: TGTGCCAGCAGCCCTAGGGGCCCGAACTATGGCTACACCTTC

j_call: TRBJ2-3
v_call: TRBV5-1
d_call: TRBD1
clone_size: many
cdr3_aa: CASSPDRASTDTQYF
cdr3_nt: TGCGCCAGCAGCCCGGACAGGGCTAGCACAGATACGCAGTATTTT

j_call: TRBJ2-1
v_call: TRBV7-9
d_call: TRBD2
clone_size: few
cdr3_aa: CASSLPPSGNNEQFF
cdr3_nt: TGTGCCAGCAGCTTGCCCCCTAGCGGGAACAATGAGCAGTTCTTC

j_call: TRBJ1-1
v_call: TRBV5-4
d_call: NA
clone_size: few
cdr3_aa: CASSDIMNTEAFF
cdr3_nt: TGTGCCAGCTCGGACATCATGAACACTGAAGCTTTCTTT

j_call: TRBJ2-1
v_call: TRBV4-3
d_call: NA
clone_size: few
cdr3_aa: CASSPLVGGPINNEQFF
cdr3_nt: TGCGCCAGCAGCCCCCTTGTGGGGGGGCCAATCAACAATGAGCAGTTCTTC

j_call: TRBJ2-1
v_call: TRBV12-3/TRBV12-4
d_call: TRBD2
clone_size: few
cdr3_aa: CASIKGLAGFYNEQFF
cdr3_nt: TGTGCCAGCATCAAAGGACTAGCGGGGTTTTACAATGAGCAGTTCTTC

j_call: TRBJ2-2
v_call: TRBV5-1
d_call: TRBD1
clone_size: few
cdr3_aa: CASSLVPPGQGKTGELFF
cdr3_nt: TGCGCCAGCAGCTTGGTGCCTCCGGGACAGGGTAAAACCGGGGAGCTGTTTTTT

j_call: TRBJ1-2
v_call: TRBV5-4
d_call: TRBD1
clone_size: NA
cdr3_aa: CASSGYQRTGNYGYTF
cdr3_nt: TGTGCCAGCAGCGGTTACCAAAGGACAGGGAACTATGGCTACACCTTC

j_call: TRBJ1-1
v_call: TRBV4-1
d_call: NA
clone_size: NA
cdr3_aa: CASSRSRETTEAFF
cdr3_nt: TGCGCCAGCAGCCGGAGCAGGGAGACCACTGAAGCTTTCTTT

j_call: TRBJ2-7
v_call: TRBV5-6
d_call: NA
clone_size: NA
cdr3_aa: CASSLATPGEQYF
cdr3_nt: TGTGCCAGCAGCTTGGCTACACCGGGCGAGCAGTACTTC

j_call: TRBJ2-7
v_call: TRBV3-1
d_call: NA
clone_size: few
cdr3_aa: CASSQGASGAEQYF
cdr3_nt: TGTGCCAGCAGCCAAGGGGCGAGTGGGGCCGAGCAGTACTTC

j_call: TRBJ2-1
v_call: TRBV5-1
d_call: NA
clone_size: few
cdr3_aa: CASLPDGSSSYNEQFF
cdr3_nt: TGCGCCAGCTTGCCGGATGGTTCGAGCTCCTACAATGAGCAGTTCTTC

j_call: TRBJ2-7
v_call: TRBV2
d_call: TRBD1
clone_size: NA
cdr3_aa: CASSGYDRVISYEQYF
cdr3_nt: TGTGCCAGCAGTGGATACGACAGGGTCATCTCCTACGAGCAGTACTTC

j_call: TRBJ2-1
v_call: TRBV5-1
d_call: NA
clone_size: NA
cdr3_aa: CASSLGPQLNNEQFF
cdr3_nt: TGCGCCAGCAGCTTGGGGCCACAACTGAACAATGAGCAGTTCTTC

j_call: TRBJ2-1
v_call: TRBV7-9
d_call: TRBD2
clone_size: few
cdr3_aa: CASSVGTTDGQFF
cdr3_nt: TGTGCCAGCAGCGTAGGGACTACAGACGGGCAGTTCTTC

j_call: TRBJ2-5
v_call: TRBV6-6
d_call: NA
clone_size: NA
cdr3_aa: CASSSSSVETQYF
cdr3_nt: TGTGCCAGCAGTTCCTCTAGCGTAGAGACCCAGTACTTC

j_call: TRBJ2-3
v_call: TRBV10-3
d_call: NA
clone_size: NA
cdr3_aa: CAIRQDLTGTDTQYF
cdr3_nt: TGTGCCATCAGACAAGATCTAACAGGCACAGATACGCAGTATTTT

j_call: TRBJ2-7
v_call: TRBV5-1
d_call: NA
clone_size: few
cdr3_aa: CASTLGEGVAVQYF
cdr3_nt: TGCGCCAGCACCCTCGGAGAGGGGGTGGCTGTGCAGTACTTC

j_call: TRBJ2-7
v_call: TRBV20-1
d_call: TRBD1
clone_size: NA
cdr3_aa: CSAIKPGQGAYEQYF
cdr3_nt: TGCAGTGCTATAAAACCGGGACAGGGGGCGTACGAGCAGTACTTC

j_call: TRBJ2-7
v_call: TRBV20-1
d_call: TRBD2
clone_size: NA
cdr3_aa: CSANSGRVSSSEQYF
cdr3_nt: TGCAGTGCTAATAGCGGGAGGGTGTCTTCCTCCGAGCAGTACTTC

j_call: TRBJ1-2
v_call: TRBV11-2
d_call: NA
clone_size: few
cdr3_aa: CASSLSRASHYGYTF
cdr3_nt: TGTGCCAGCAGCCTATCCCGCGCTTCCCACTATGGCTACACCTTC

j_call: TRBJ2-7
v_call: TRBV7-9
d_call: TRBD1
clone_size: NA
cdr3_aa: CASSFTGDEQYF
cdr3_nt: TGTGCCAGCAGCTTTACAGGGGACGAGCAGTACTTC

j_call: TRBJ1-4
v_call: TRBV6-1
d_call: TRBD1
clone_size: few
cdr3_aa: CASRNRGRGEKLFF
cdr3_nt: TGTGCCAGCAGAAACAGGGGGCGTGGAGAAAAACTGTTTTTT

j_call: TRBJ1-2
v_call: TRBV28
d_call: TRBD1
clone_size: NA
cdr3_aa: CASSPRQGKANYGYTF
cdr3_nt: TGTGCCAGCAGTCCCCGACAGGGGAAAGCTAACTATGGCTACACCTTC

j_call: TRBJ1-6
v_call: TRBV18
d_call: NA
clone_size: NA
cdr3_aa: CASSSSNRDNSPLHF
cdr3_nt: TGTGCCAGCTCATCGTCGAACAGGGATAATTCACCCCTCCACTTT

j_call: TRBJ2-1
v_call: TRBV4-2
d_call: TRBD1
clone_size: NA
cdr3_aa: CASSQTDRGPEQFF
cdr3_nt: TGTGCCAGCAGCCAAACCGACAGGGGGCCTGAGCAGTTCTTC

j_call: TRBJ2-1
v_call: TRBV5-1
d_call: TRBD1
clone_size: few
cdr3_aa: CASRIGTGNHNEQFF
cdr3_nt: TGCGCCAGCAGAATTGGGACAGGAAACCACAATGAGCAGTTCTTC

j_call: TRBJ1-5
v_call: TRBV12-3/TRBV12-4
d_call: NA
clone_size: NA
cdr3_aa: CASSLGRGGNQPQHF
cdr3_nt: TGTGCCAGCAGTTTGGGAAGGGGCGGTAATCAGCCCCAGCATTTT

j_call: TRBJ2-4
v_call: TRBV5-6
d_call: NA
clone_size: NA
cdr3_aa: CASSLDRFQNIQYF
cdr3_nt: TGTGCCAGCAGCCTTGACAGGTTCCAGAACATTCAGTACTTC

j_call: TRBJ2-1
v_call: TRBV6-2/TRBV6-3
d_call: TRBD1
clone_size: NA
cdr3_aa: CASSYWTSGTGGSGQFF
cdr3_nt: TGTGCCAGCAGTTACTGGACCTCCGGGACAGGCGGTTCTGGGCAGTTCTTC

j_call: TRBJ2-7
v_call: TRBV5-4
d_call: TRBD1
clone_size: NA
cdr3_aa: CASSLPGQGVYEQYF
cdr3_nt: TGTGCCAGCAGTCTGCCGGGACAGGGAGTGTACGAGCAGTACTTC

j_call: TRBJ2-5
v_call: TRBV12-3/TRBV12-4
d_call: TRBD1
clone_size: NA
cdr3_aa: CASRLQGAGQETQYF
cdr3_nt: TGTGCCAGCAGACTACAGGGGGCAGGTCAAGAGACCCAGTACTTC

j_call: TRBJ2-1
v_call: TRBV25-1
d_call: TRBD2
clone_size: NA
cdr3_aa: CASSGTSGREWAYNEQFF
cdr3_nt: TGTGCCAGCAGCGGCACTAGCGGGAGGGAATGGGCCTACAATGAGCAGTTCTTC

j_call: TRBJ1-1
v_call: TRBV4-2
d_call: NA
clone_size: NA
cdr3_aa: CASSSYQDRNTEAFF
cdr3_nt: TGTGCCAGCAGCTCTTACCAAGACAGGAACACTGAAGCTTTCTTT

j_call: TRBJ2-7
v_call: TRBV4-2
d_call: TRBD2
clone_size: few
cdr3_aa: CASSHPLAGEIYEQYF
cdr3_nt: TGTGCCAGCAGCCATCCACTAGCGGGGGAAATTTACGAGCAGTACTTC

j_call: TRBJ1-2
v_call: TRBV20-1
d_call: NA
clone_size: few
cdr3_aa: CSAKGQNTNYGYTF
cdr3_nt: TGCAGTGCAAAAGGACAGAATACTAACTATGGCTACACCTTC

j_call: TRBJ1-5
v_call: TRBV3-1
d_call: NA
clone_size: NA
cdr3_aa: CASSQGGLGSQPQHF
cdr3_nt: TGTGCCAGCAGCCAAGGGGGGTTGGGGAGTCAGCCCCAGCATTTT

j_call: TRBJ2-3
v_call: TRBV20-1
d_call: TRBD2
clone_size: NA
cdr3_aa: CSARVSGLAVTDTQYF
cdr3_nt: TGCAGTGCTAGAGTTTCGGGACTAGCGGTGACAGATACGCAGTATTTT

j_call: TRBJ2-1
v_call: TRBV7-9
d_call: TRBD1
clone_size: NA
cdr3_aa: CASSLSRDRGDEQFF
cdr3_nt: TGTGCCAGCAGCTTGAGCCGGGACAGGGGTGATGAGCAGTTCTTC